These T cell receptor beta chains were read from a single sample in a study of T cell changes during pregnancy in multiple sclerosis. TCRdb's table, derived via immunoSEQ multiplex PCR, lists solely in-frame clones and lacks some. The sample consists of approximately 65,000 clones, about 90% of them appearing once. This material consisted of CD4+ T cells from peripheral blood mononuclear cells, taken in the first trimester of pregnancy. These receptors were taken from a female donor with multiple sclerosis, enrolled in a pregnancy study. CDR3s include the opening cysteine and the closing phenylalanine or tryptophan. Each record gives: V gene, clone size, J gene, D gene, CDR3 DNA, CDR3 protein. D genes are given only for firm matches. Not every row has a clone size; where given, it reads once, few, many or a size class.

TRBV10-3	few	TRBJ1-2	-	TGTGCCATCAGCGGCCACTGGGGGGAAAACTATGGCTACACCTTC	CAISGHWGENYGYTF
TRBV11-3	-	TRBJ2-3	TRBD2	TGTGCCAGCAGCCCGGGACTAGCGGGGGGGCCGGTTGCGGATACGCAGTATTTT	CASSPGLAGGPVADTQYF
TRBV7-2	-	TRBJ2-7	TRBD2	TGTGCCAGCAGCTTAGAACTAGCGGGGGGGCGGAACGAGCAGTACTTC	CASSLELAGGRNEQYF
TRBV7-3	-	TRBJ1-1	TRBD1	TGTGCCAGCAGCCTCTCCGGTCCGGGACAGATGAACACTGAAGCTTTCTTT	CASSLSGPGQMNTEAFF
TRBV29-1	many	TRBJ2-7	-	TGCAGCGTTGATGCAGCGGGCACCTACGAGCAGTACTTC	CSVDAAGTYEQYF
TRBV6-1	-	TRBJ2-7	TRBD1	TGTGCCAGCAGTGTCAACCCGGTGACAGGGGGCTCCTACGAGCAGTACTTC	CASSVNPVTGGSYEQYF
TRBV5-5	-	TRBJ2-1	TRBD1	TGTGCCAGCAGCCCGAGGACAGGGCAATACAATGAGCAGTTCTTC	CASSPRTGQYNEQFF
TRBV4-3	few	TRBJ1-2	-	TGCGCCAGCAGCCCTGGACAGCTATCACTCTATGGCTACACCTTC	CASSPGQLSLYGYTF
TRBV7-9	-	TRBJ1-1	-	TGTGCCAGCAGCTCGAATCAGGGCAATGAAGCTTTCTTT	CASSSNQGNEAFF
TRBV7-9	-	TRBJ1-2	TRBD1	TGTGCCAGCAGCTTAGTAGGGGGACAGGGTACAGGCTACACCTTC	CASSLVGGQGTGYTF
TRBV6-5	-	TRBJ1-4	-	TGTGCCAGCAGTTACACGTTGGCAGATAATGAAAAACTGTTTTTT	CASSYTLADNEKLFF
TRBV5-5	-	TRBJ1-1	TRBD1	TGTGCCAGCAAGACAGGGAGAGCTGAAGCTTTCTTT	CASKTGRAEAFF
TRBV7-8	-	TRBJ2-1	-	TGTGCCAGCAGCCCTGTAGGGGTGGGAAGTCATGAGCAGTTCTTC	CASSPVGVGSHEQFF
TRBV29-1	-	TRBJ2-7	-	TGCAGCGTTGAAGGACAGGCGATCTCCTACGAGCAGTACTTC	CSVEGQAISYEQYF
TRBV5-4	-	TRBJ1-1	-	TGTGCCAGCAGCTCATCCAAGAACACTGAAGCTTTCTTT	CASSSSKNTEAFF
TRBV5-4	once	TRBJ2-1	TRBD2	TGTGCCAGCAGCTTGGCCTTTAGCGGGGGCCTGAATGAGCAGTTCTTC	CASSLAFSGGLNEQFF
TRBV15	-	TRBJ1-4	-	TGTGCCACCAGCAGGGTCAGAGGCAAACTGTTTTTT	CATSRVRGKLFF
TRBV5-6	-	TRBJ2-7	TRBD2	TGTGCCAGCAGGGATTTCGGGGGGGGAGGGGAGCAGTACTTC	CASRDFGGGGEQYF
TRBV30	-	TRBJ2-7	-	TGTGCCTGGAGTGCAACGTCCAGGGGGTACTTC	CAWSATSRGYF
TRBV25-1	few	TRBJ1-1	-	TGTGCCAGCAGTGAGACAGGTGGAGCCTGGACTGAAGCTTTCTTT	CASSETGGAWTEAFF
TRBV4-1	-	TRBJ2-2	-	TGCGCCAGCAGCCAATCGGACACCCCGAACACCGGGGAGCTGTTTTTT	CASSQSDTPNTGELFF
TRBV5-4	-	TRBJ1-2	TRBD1	TGTGCCAGCAGCCCAGGGGGACAGCTTAACTATGGCTACACCTTC	CASSPGGQLNYGYTF
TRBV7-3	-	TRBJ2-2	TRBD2	TGTGCCAGCAGCTTAACCCGGGGGGACACCGGGGAGCTGTTTTTT	CASSLTRGDTGELFF
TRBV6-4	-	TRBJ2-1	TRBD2	TGTGCCAGCAGTGACTCCCCCCAGCGGGGGGTCTACAATGAGCAGTTCTTC	CASSDSPQRGVYNEQFF
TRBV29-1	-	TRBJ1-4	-	TGCAGCGTCGCGGGATACGGGGGGGCGACGGGGGAAAAACTGTTTTTT	CSVAGYGGATGEKLFF
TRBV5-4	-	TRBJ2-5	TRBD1	TGTGCCAGCAGCTTCAGACAGGGTTTAGGGGAGACCCAGTACTTC	CASSFRQGLGETQYF
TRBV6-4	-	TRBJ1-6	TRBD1	TGTGCCAGCAGTGTCGACAGGGTGAATTCACCCCTCCACTTT	CASSVDRVNSPLHF
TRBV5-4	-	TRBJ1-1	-	TGTGCCAGCAGCTTGGACGGGGAAGCTTTCTTT	CASSLDGEAFF